Shown below are 26 T cell receptor beta chains from a single sample sequenced in a study of blood T cell repertoires in COVID-19. Sequencing was performed with immunoSEQ multiplex PCR; in TCRdb, only in-frame clones are kept and a portion is missing. This sample carries 130,000 to 150,000 clones, roughly 84% of them seen once, and the ten largest clones take under 7%. Input material: PBMCs or T cells enriched from blood (not recorded which). The receptors here all came from a woman in her 50s who had been exposed to COVID-19.

The chain is built from TRBV4-1 and TRBJ2-3; 9 nucleotides align to TRBD2. The CDR3 has 16 amino acids. The germline V gene has CDR1 MGHRA and CDR2 YSYEKL. Trimming took 4 bases from V and 2 from J; bases not matched to a gene: 7. CDR3 sequence (DNA): TGCGCCAGCAGCCGCACACTAGCGGGCTTCACAGATACGCAGTATTTT. As protein: CASSRTLAGFTDTQYF.

The gene calls are TRBV4-1 and TRBJ2-3, with D hard to call. This CDR3 region has 15 residues. In germline, CDR1 is MGHRA, CDR2 YSYEKL. Trimming removed 1 base at V and 2 bases at J, with 10 bases between. Written as DNA, the CDR3 is TGCGCCAGCAGCCAAGCAGTCCGTTCCACAGATACGCAGTATTTT. This translates into CASSQAVRSTDTQYF.

This clone was seen once. This sequence joins TRBV18 and TRBJ1-2; D is ambiguous. There are 14 residues in the CDR3. Trimming removed 0 bases from V and 1 base from J, with 6 bases in between. Germline V lookup: CDR1 KGHSH, CDR2 LQKENI. In DNA form, the CDR3 reads TGTGCCAGCTCACCACCTTCCGGTAACTATGGCTACACCTTC. Translated, it gives CASSPPSGNYGYTF.

The sample holds one count of this clone. The chain joins TRBV5-1 to TRBJ2-1; 7 bases map to TRBD1. V was pared by 4 bases and J by 0 bases, with 4 bases of the junction left unmatched. The CDR3 loop spans 15 amino acids. The V gene's germline CDR1 is SGHRS and CDR2 YFSETQ. CDR3 residues: CASSMTGSSYNEQFF. In DNA form, the CDR3 reads TGCGCCAGCAGCATGACAGGGTCCTCCTACAATGAGCAGTTCTTC.

The table lists this clone with a count of one. This rearrangement joins TRBV11-2 to TRBJ1-2, with D perhaps matching TRBD1 (5 bases). V was cut by 6 bases and J by 8 bases, with 13 bases left in between. Germline values: CDR1 SGHAT, CDR2 FQNNGV. The CDR3 has 12 residues. The CDR3 sequence: CASSSGIGGYTF. The CDR3 DNA reads as TGTGCCAGCAGTTCAGGGATCGGGGGCTACACCTTC.

This sequence joins TRBV7-2 and TRBJ1-5; D unresolved. V dropped 8 bases and J dropped 0 bases, with 11 bases sitting between them. Germline V lookup: CDR1 SGHTA, CDR2 FQGNSA. The CDR3 length is 14 residues. The CDR3 here is CASVQSFSNQPQHF. The DNA of the CDR3 is TGTGCCAGCGTTCAGTCTTTTAGCAATCAGCCCCAGCATTTT.

The chain links TRBV11-3 to TRBJ1-2; 9 bases line up with TRBD1. This CDR3 has 17 residues. With 2 bases clipped from V and 4 bases from J, the junction kept 11 bases outside the gene matches. Germline V gene data show CDR1 as SGHNT and CDR2 as YENEEA. The CDR3 spells CASSLNEGTGLAYGYTF. The CDR3 DNA follows: TGTGCCAGCAGCTTAAATGAAGGGACAGGGCTGGCCTATGGCTACACCTTC.

This clone was recorded a few times. The CDR3 DNA sequence: TGTGCCAGCAGTATGGGACAGGGGGTCGTAGATACGCAGTATTTT. Amino acid sequence: CASSMGQGVVDTQYF. This chain uses TRBV27 with TRBJ2-3; 11 nucleotides agree with TRBD1. Germline CDR1 reads MNHEY; CDR2 reads SMNVEV (reference sequence). After removal of 5 bases from V and 5 bases from J, the junction contained 6 bases not matched to a gene. This CDR3 is built from 15 residues.

The rearrangement uses TRBV14 and TRBJ1-1, with TRBD1 identical over 8 bases. CDR3 size: 14 residues. The V gene's germline CDR1 is SGHDN and CDR2 FVKESK. V was clipped by 2 bases and J by 5 bases; unmatched bases: 4. The CDR3 loop is CASSQKTGVTEAFF. In DNA form, the CDR3 reads TGTGCCAGCAGCCAAAAGACAGGGGTTACTGAAGCTTTCTTT.

CDR3 sequence reads: CASSLADEQYF. In DNA form, the CDR3 reads TGCGCCAGCAGCTTGGCCGACGAGCAGTACTTC. The rearrangement links TRBV5-1 to TRBJ2-7; D is uncertain. Germline loops: CDR1 SGHRS, CDR2 YFSETQ. V lost 0 bases, J lost 5 bases, and 3 bases lay in between. The length of the CDR3 is 11 residues.

V usage is TRBV5-1 and J usage is TRBJ1-2, with D possibly being TRBD1 (6 bases). CDR1 and CDR2 from the germline V gene are SGHRS and YFSETQ. The CDR3 covers 13 residues. Deletions cut 9 bases from V and 10 bases from J, with 22 bases between. The CDR3 loop reads CATAPGTTSSYTF. The CDR3 coding sequence is TGCGCCACCGCCCCCGGGACAACCTCCTCCTACACCTTC.

The chain combines TRBV5-4 with TRBJ1-2; D is uncertain. The CDR3 spans 15 residues. Germline V gene lookup returns CDR1 SGHNT and CDR2 YYREEE (reference sequence). The V end lost 4 bases, the J end lost 0 bases, and 13 bases lay between the germline ends. CDR3 nucleotide sequence: TGTGCCAGCAGCCTCCACGGAGGAGCTAACTATGGCTACACCTTC. Protein sequence: CASSLHGGANYGYTF.

The chain recombines TRBV3-1 (or the pseudogene TRBV3-2) with TRBJ2-5; D might be TRBD1 (6 bases). From germline, CDR1 is LGHDT and CDR2 YNNKEL (reference sequence). The CDR3 runs 15 residues. Trimming pared 6 bases from V and 6 bases from J, leaving 20 bases between. The CDR3 DNA follows: TGTGCCAGCAGTCTATTCAGGGGTACGGGACAGACCCAGTACTTC. Amino acid sequence: CASSLFRGTGQTQYF.

The V and J genes are TRBV9 and TRBJ1-2; 7 bases are shared with TRBD1. Germline-derived CDR1 and CDR2 are SGDLS and YYNGEE. Losses at the gene ends were 7 bases for V and 3 bases for J; bases not matched to a gene: 9. The CDR3 has 14 residues. CDR3 sequence: CASGGDSRHYGYTF. In nucleotides, the CDR3 is TGTGCCAGCGGAGGGGACAGCCGTCACTATGGCTACACCTTC.

The chain couples TRBV5-4 to TRBJ1-2, with 11 nucleotides matching TRBD1. The V and J ends lost 5 bases and 8 bases, in that order; junction bases with no gene match: 11. The CDR3 contains 15 residues. Germline CDR1 is SGHNT and CDR2 is YYREEE (reference sequence). CDR3 DNA sequence: TGTGCCAGCAGTCTCAGGACAGGGGGCGGAGAGGGCTACACCTTC. It yields the protein CASSLRTGGGEGYTF.

This clone has more than one count but fewer than ten. The CDR3 loop is CASSVTEGNTIYF. CDR3 nucleotide sequence: TGTGCCAGCAGTGTGACAGAAGGAAACACCATATATTTT. The chain recombines TRBV12-3 or TRBV12-4 with TRBJ1-3, with a weak D call TRBD1 (5 bases). Trimming removed 5 bases from V and 4 bases from J, with 9 bases in between. The length of the CDR3 is 13 residues.

The V and J genes are TRBV6-1 and TRBJ2-7, with a weak D call TRBD2 (6 bases). The CDR3 is 14 residues long. CDR1 and CDR2 (germline): MNHNS, SASEGT. V lost 0 bases to trimming and J lost 4 bases, with 10 bases between them. The CDR3 sequence: CASSEAGGEYEQYF. CDR3 coding DNA: TGTGCCAGCAGTGAAGCCGGGGGAGAATACGAGCAGTACTTC.

V and J are TRBV29-1 and TRBJ1-5; maybe TRBD1 (6 bases). The CDR3 is 13 amino acids. V lost 6 bases and J lost 5, with 14 bases in between. CDR1 is SQVTM and CDR2 is ANQGSEA in the germline V gene. The CDR3 nucleotides are TGCAGCGTGCAACAGGGAGGGGATCAGCCCCAGCATTTT. The encoded protein is CSVQQGGDQPQHF.

The rearrangement uses TRBV30 and TRBJ1-5; 8 nucleotides align to TRBD1. The trim removed 3 bases at V and 3 bases at J, leaving 13 bases unmatched. The CDR3 loop spans 17 amino acids. CDR1 GTSNPN and CDR2 SVGIG come from the germline V gene (reference sequence). The CDR3 here is CAWSPPGQDVFNQPQHF. The CDR3, as DNA: TGTGCCTGGAGCCCACCGGGACAGGATGTCTTCAATCAGCCCCAGCATTTT.

The chain employs TRBV4-2 and TRBJ2-7; D is uncertain. Trimming shortened V by 3 bases and J by 0 bases, and 9 bases separated the two germline ends. This CDR3 is built from 14 residues. The germline CDR1 and CDR2 sequences are LGHNA and YNFKEQ. CDR3 residues: CASSHGGSSYEQYF. The CDR3 DNA reads TGTGCCAGCAGCCACGGCGGTAGCTCCTACGAGCAGTACTTC.

The genes are TRBV6-4 and TRBJ2-2; tentatively, D is TRBD1 (6 bases). V lost 10 bases, J lost 6 bases, and 24 bases lay in between. In germline, CDR1 is MRHNA, CDR2 SNTAGT. CDR3 length equals 16 residues. The CDR3 region has the DNA TGTGCCACCATATATCGTGTCAGGGGATCGGCCGGGGAGCTGTTTTTT. This codes for CATIYRVRGSAGELFF.

J is TRBJ2-7 and V is TRBV18, with a tentative D call TRBD1 (6 bases). The CDR3 consists of 16 residues. V gave up 3 bases and J gave up 5 bases, with 20 bases separating them. From germline, CDR1 is KGHSH and CDR2 LQKENI. The CDR3 loop reads CASSPLGTTYNHEQYF. The CDR3 coding sequence is TGTGCCAGCTCACCCCTGGGGACAACGTATAATCACGAGCAGTACTTC.

CDR3 protein: CASSAGGGNTEAFF. CDR3 nucleotide sequence: TGTGCCAGCAGTGCCGGTGGAGGGAACACTGAAGCTTTCTTT. The V call is TRBV25-1, the J call TRBJ1-1; D is ambiguous. Trimming left V 4 bases short and J 1 base short, with 10 bases between. Germline V gene sequence: CDR1 MGHDK, CDR2 SYGVNS. The CDR3 sequence is 14 residues long.

CDR3 residues: CASSPSGNYNEQFF. CDR3 sequence (DNA): TGTGCCAGCAGTCCTAGCGGGAATTACAATGAGCAGTTCTTC. The V gene is TRBV27, the J gene TRBJ2-1, with 9 bases aligning to TRBD2. The CDR3 loop spans 14 amino acids. Germline loops: CDR1 MNHEY, CDR2 SMNVEV (reference sequence). Trimming took 5 bases from V and 4 from J; bases not matched to a gene: 3.

The chain combines TRBV16 with TRBJ2-1; the match to TRBD2 covers 8 bases. This CDR3 region has 14 residues. V was pared by 4 bases and J by 10 bases, with 9 bases of the junction left unmatched. Germline CDR1 and CDR2: KGHSY and FQNENV. The CDR3 region is CASSPSLAGREQFF. CDR3 nucleotide sequence: TGTGCCAGCAGCCCCTCCCTAGCGGGTCGCGAGCAGTTCTTC.

The chain combines TRBV11-2 with TRBJ2-1; 14 nucleotides line up with TRBD2. The CDR3 covers 17 residues. CDR1 and CDR2 (germline): SGHAT, FQNNGV. V was pared by 5 bases and J by 0 bases, with 3 bases of the junction left unmatched. CDR3 nucleotides: TGTGCCAGCAGCATAGGGACTAGCGGGAGCTCCTACAATGAGCAGTTCTTC. It codes for CASSIGTSGSSYNEQFF.